The entry below gives a single TCR beta chain sequence along with its context. What it binds is not known. Germline-derived CDR1 and CDR2 are SEHNR and FQNEAQ (reference sequence). The CDR3 consists of 15 residues. V lost 5 bases to trimming and J lost 2 bases; unmatched junction nucleotides: 3. Patients with Susac syndrome met diagnostic criteria defined recently for definite or probable disease. It was with random hexamers that 0.5 to 1 ug RNA was reverse transcribed. With immunoSEQ multiplex PCR, TCR beta CDR3 was amplified across 54 Vbeta and 13 Jbeta. MiXCR was run by TCRdb on the immunoSEQ multiplex PCR reads, yielding one entry per CDR3 protein. The table shows under 200,000 distinct CDR3 sequences, with 94% occurring only once. This specimen belongs to a study of CD8 T cells in Susac syndrome. Points from the study as a whole: The TCR sequencing and HLA analysis in the study involved a relatively small number of individuals, as the study acknowledged.

The V and J genes are TRBV7-9 and TRBJ2-2; 9 nucleotides match TRBD1. The sample comprised CD4+ T cells from PBMCs. The receptor was isolated from a human donor with Susac syndrome. CDR3 amino acids: CASSRGQGNTGELFF. The CDR3 region has the DNA TGTGCCAGCAGCCGGGGACAGGGCAACACCGGGGAGCTGTTTTTT.